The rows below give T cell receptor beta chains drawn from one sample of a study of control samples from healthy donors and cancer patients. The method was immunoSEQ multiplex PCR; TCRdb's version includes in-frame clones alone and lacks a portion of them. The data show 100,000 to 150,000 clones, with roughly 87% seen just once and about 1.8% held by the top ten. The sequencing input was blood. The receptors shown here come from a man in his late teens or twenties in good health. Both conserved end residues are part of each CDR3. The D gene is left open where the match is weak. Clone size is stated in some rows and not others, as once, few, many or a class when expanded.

CDR3 protein: CASRLQGNQPQHF
CDR3 DNA: TGTGCCAGCAGGTTACAGGGAAATCAGCCCCAGCATTTT
D gene: -
J gene: TRBJ1-5
clone size: few
V gene: TRBV27

CDR3 protein: CASSQQGKAFF
CDR3 DNA: TGCGCCAGCAGCCAACAGGGGAAAGCTTTCTTT
D gene: TRBD1
J gene: TRBJ1-1
clone size: once
V gene: TRBV5-1

CDR3 protein: CASSDSGPTGGSGNTIYF
CDR3 DNA: TGTGCCAGCAGTGACTCGGGGCCCACAGGGGGCTCTGGAAACACCATATATTTT
D gene: TRBD1
J gene: TRBJ1-3
clone size: medium-sized
V gene: TRBV25-1

CDR3 protein: CASSPYGGGSGNTIYF
CDR3 DNA: TGTGCCAGCAGCCCCTACGGGGGGGGCTCTGGAAACACCATATATTTT
D gene: -
J gene: TRBJ1-3
clone size: -
V gene: TRBV3-1/TRBV3-2

CDR3 protein: CASSLVGTEAFF
CDR3 DNA: TGTGCCAGCAGTTTGGTGGGGACTGAAGCTTTCTTT
D gene: -
J gene: TRBJ1-1
clone size: -
V gene: TRBV6-2/TRBV6-3

CDR3 protein: CASSSFDLLGGDEKLFF
CDR3 DNA: TGTGCCAGCAGCTCTTTTGACCTACTAGGGGGAGACGAAAAACTGTTTTTT
D gene: -
J gene: TRBJ1-4
clone size: -
V gene: TRBV7-9

CDR3 protein: CASSYGSSSSYEQYF
CDR3 DNA: TGTGCCAGCAGCTACGGGAGTTCTAGCTCCTACGAGCAGTACTTC
D gene: -
J gene: TRBJ2-7
clone size: -
V gene: TRBV7-9

CDR3 protein: CASSYVTGGAFF
CDR3 DNA: TGTGCCAGCAGTTACGTGACAGGAGGAGCTTTCTTT
D gene: -
J gene: TRBJ1-1
clone size: -
V gene: TRBV27

CDR3 protein: CASSRDGNYGYTF
CDR3 DNA: TGTGCCAGCAGTCGGGACGGTAACTATGGCTACACCTTC
D gene: -
J gene: TRBJ1-2
clone size: -
V gene: TRBV6-5

CDR3 protein: CASSLVGEPGDTQYF
CDR3 DNA: TGTGCCAGCAGTTTAGTGGGGGAACCAGGGGATACGCAGTATTTT
D gene: -
J gene: TRBJ2-3
clone size: -
V gene: TRBV27

CDR3 protein: CAISRDRVEIYQETQYF
CDR3 DNA: TGTGCCATCAGCCGGGACAGGGTCGAAATATACCAAGAGACCCAGTACTTC
D gene: TRBD1
J gene: TRBJ2-5
clone size: once
V gene: TRBV10-3

CDR3 protein: CASSKVTGIYGYTF
CDR3 DNA: TGTGCCAGCAGCAAAGTTACAGGTATCTATGGCTACACCTTC
D gene: -
J gene: TRBJ1-2
clone size: -
V gene: TRBV21-1

CDR3 protein: CASSLVRAPLSNQPQHF
CDR3 DNA: TGTGCCAGCAGCTTAGTGAGGGCGCCCTTGAGTAATCAGCCCCAGCATTTT
D gene: -
J gene: TRBJ1-5
clone size: -
V gene: TRBV7-8

CDR3 protein: CASSPPGGAGGQETQYF
CDR3 DNA: TGTGCCAGCAGCCCTCCGGGGGGGGCCGGGGGCCAAGAGACCCAGTACTTC
D gene: TRBD2
J gene: TRBJ2-5
clone size: -
V gene: TRBV7-9

CDR3 protein: CASSRAFYEQYF
CDR3 DNA: TGTGCCAGCAGTCGGGCCTTCTACGAGCAGTACTTC
D gene: -
J gene: TRBJ2-7
clone size: few
V gene: TRBV6-5

CDR3 protein: CASSSGLAELYNEQFF
CDR3 DNA: TGCGCCAGCAGCTCGGGACTAGCGGAGTTGTACAATGAGCAGTTCTTC
D gene: TRBD2
J gene: TRBJ2-1
clone size: -
V gene: TRBV5-1

CDR3 protein: CASSNSGPGREKLFF
CDR3 DNA: TGTGCCAGCAGCAACTCGGGTCCCGGGAGGGAAAAACTGTTTTTT
D gene: -
J gene: TRBJ1-4
clone size: -
V gene: TRBV25-1

CDR3 protein: CASSDDRALGYTF
CDR3 DNA: TGCGCCAGCAGTGACGACAGGGCTTTAGGCTACACCTTC
D gene: TRBD1
J gene: TRBJ1-2
clone size: -
V gene: TRBV10-1

CDR3 protein: CASSVTGGPYYEQYF
CDR3 DNA: TGTGCCAGCAGCGTTACAGGGGGCCCATACTACGAGCAGTACTTC
D gene: TRBD1
J gene: TRBJ2-7
clone size: -
V gene: TRBV5-8

CDR3 protein: CASSYEGHGYTF
CDR3 DNA: TGTGCCAGCAGTTACGAAGGGCATGGCTACACCTTC
D gene: -
J gene: TRBJ1-2
clone size: -
V gene: TRBV6-5

CDR3 protein: CASSFGRGVFNEQYF
CDR3 DNA: TGTGCCAGCAGCTTTGGCAGGGGGGTTTTCAACGAGCAGTACTTC
D gene: -
J gene: TRBJ2-7
clone size: -
V gene: TRBV7-6

CDR3 protein: CASTDGGASNQPQHF
CDR3 DNA: TGTGCCAGCACCGATGGGGGGGCTAGCAATCAGCCCCAGCATTTT
D gene: -
J gene: TRBJ1-5
clone size: few
V gene: TRBV28

CDR3 protein: CASNPKGTSGRNEQFF
CDR3 DNA: TGTGCCAGCAACCCGAAAGGGACTAGCGGGAGAAATGAGCAGTTCTTC
D gene: TRBD2
J gene: TRBJ2-1
clone size: once
V gene: TRBV2

CDR3 protein: CASSRDSQETQYF
CDR3 DNA: TGCGCCAGCAGCCGGGACAGCCAAGAGACCCAGTACTTC
D gene: TRBD1
J gene: TRBJ2-5
clone size: -
V gene: TRBV5-1

CDR3 protein: CATSISGGDEQYF
CDR3 DNA: TGTGCCACCAGCATTAGCGGGGGCGACGAGCAGTACTTC
D gene: TRBD2
J gene: TRBJ2-7
clone size: -
V gene: TRBV15